The source of this TCR beta chain is a study of tumor T cells in aggressive B-cell lymphoma. Trimming pared 1 base from V and 6 bases from J, leaving 7 bases between. Germline assignment: CDR1 DFQATT and CDR2 SNEGSKA (reference sequence). The CDR3 loop spans 11 amino acids. The repertoire was sequenced with immunoSEQ multiplex PCR; TCRdb's copy has only in-frame clones and lacks some. The data show around 6,000 clones, with approximately 85% seen just once and less than 4% held by the top ten. The sequenced material came from tumor tissue. The gene calls are TRBV20-1 and TRBJ2-7, with D hard to call. This sequence originates from an adult with diffuse large B cell lymphoma. Some clones in this sample may be carry-over from other donors' samples. The DNA of the CDR3 is TGCAGTGCTAGAGGACTTGGCGAGCAGTACTTC. This encodes CSARGLGEQYF.